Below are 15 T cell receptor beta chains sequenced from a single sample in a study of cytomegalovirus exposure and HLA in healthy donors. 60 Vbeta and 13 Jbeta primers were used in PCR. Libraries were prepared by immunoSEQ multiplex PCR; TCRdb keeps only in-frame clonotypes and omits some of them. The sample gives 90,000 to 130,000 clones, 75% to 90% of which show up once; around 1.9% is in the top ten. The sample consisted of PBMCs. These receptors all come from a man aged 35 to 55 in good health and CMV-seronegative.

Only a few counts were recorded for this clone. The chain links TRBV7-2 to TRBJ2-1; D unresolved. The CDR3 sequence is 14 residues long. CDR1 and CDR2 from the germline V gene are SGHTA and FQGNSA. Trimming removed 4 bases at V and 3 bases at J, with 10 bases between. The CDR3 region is CASSSNRVYNEQFF. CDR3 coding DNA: TGTGCCAGCAGCTCCAACCGGGTCTACAATGAGCAGTTCTTC.

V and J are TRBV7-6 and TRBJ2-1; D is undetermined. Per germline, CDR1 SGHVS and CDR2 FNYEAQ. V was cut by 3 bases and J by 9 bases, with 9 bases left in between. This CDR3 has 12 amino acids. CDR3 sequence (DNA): TGTGCCAGCAGCTTGTCGAGTAGTGAGCAGTTCTTC. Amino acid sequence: CASSLSSSEQFF.

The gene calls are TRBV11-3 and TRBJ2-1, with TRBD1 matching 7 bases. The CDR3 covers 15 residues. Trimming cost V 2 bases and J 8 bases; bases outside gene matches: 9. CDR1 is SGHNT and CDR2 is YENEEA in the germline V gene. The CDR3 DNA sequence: TGTGCCAGCAGCTTATCACAGGGGAGCTCCGATGAGCAGTTCTTC. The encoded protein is CASSLSQGSSDEQFF.

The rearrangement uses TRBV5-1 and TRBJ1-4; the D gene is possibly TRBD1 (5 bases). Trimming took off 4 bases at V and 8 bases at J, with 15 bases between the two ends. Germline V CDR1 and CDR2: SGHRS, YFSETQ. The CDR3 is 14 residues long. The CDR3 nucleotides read TGCGCCAGCAGCCCAGGGACTGCGGGAGAAAAACTGTTTTTT. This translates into CASSPGTAGEKLFF.

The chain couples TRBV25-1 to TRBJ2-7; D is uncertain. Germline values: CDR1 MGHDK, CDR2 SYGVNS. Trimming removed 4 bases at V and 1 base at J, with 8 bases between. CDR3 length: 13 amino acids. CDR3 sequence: CASSVFLSYEQYF. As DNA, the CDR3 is TGTGCCAGCAGTGTATTCCTGTCCTACGAGCAGTACTTC.

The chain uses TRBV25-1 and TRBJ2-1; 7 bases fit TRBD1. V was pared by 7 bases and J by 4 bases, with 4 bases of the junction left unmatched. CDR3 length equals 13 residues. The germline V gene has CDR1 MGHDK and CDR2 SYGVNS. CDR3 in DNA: TGTGCCAGCACCAGGGGGAAGTACAATGAGCAGTTCTTC. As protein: CASTRGKYNEQFF.

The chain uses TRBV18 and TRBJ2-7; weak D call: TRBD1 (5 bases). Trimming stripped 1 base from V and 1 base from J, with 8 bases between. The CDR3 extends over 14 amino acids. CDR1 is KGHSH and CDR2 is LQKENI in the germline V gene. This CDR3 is CASSPQDKSYEQYF. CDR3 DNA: TGTGCCAGCTCACCACAGGACAAGTCCTACGAGCAGTACTTC.

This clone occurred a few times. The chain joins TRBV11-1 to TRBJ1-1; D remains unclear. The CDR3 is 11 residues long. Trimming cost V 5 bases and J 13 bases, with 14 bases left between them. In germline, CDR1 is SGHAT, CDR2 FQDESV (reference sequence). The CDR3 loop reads CASSPVTNHFF. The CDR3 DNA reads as TGTGCCAGCAGCCCGGTGACAAATCATTTCTTT.

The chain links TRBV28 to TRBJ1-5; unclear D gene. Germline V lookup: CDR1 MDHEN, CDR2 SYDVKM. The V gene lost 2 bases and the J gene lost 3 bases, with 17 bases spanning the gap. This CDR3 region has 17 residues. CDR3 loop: CASSLPPRVRSNQPQHF. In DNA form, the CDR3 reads TGTGCCAGCAGTTTACCCCCGCGGGTAAGATCCAATCAGCCCCAGCATTTT.

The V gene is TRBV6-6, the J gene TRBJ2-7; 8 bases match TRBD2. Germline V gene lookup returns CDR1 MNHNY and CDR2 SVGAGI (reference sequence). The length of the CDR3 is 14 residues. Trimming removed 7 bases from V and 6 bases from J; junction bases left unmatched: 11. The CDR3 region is CASTGGGPHPEQYF. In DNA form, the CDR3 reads TGTGCCAGCACCGGCGGGGGGCCTCACCCCGAGCAGTACTTC.

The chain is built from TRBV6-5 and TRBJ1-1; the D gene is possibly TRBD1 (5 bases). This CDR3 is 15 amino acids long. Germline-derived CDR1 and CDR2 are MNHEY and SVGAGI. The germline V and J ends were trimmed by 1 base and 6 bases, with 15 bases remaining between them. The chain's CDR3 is CASSYFGGRGAEAFF. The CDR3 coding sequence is TGTGCCAGCAGTTACTTCGGGGGAAGGGGCGCTGAAGCTTTCTTT.

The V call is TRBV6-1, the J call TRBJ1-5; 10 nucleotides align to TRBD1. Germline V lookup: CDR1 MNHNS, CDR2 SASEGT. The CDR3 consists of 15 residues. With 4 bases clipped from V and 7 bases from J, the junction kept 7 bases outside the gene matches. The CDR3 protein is CASSVQTGGGQPQHF. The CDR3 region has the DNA TGTGCCAGCAGTGTTCAGACAGGGGGCGGACAGCCCCAGCATTTT.

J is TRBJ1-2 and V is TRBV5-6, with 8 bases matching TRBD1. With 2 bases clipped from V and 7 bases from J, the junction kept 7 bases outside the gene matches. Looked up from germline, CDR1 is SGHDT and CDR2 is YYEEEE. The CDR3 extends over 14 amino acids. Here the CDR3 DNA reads TGTGCCAGCAGCTTTGGACAGGGCCACGGTGGCTACACCTTC. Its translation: CASSFGQGHGGYTF.

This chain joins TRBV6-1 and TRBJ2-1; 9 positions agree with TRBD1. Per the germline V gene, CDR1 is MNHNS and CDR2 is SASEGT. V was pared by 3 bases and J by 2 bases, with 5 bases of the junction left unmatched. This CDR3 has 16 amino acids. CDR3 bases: TGTGCCAGCAGTGATAGGGACAGGGACCCCTACAATGAGCAGTTCTTC. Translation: CASSDRDRDPYNEQFF.

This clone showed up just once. As DNA, the CDR3 is TGTGCCAGCATTTTTTCGACAGGGGGCGCTCCTGAAGCTTTCTTT. Amino acids: CASIFSTGGAPEAFF. The V call is TRBV28, the J call TRBJ1-1, with 10 bases matching TRBD1. J was trimmed by 6 bases and V by 7 bases; bases with no gene match: 11. Germline lookup yields CDR1 MDHEN and CDR2 SYDVKM. The CDR3 spans 15 residues.